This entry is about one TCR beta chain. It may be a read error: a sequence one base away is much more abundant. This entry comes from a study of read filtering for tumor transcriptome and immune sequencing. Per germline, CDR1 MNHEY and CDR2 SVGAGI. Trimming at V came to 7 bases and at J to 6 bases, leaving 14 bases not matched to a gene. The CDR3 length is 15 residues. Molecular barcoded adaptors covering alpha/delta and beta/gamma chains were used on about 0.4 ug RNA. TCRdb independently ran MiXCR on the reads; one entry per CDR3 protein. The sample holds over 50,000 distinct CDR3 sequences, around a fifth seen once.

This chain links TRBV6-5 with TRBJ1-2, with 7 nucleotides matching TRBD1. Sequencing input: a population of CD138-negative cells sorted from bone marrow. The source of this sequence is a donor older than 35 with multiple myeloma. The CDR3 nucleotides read TGTGCCAGCACCGTGGACAGGTGGCAAGTTGATGGCTACACCTTC. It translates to CASTVDRWQVDGYTF.